This T cell receptor beta chain was identified during a study of cytomegalovirus exposure and HLA in healthy donors. The wider study: Earlier findings included about 120 million unique TCR beta sequences obtained from about 170 million T cells. The study's findings and limits: Reports state that TCR beta sequences accurately predicted most subjects' HLA-A and HLA-B alleles. In a later analysis, an Asian-associated ancestry cluster reportedly showed fewer N-insertions than the approximately 610-donor mean. Across HLA loci, a later analysis found differing TCR association rates, with DRB1 most and HLA-C fewest.

This CDR3 region has 15 residues. Germline V CDR1 and CDR2: KGHSH, LQKENI. After removal of 6 bases from V and 4 bases from J, the junction contained 5 bases not matched to a gene. As regards this clone: Its antigen is as yet unknown.

60 Vbeta and 13 Jbeta primers were used in PCR. TCRdb keeps only in-frame clones here, not all; method: immunoSEQ multiplex PCR. This table holds fewer than 250,000 clones, about 81% found once. The chain combines TRBV18 with TRBJ2-5; 13 bases map to TRBD2. The receptor comes from a man aged 40-49 years in good health and CMV-seropositive. The sample was PBMCs. Written as DNA, the CDR3 is TGTGCCAGCTCCCTGGGACTAGCGGGAACAGAGACCCAGTACTTC. It yields the protein CASSLGLAGTETQYF.